These 17 T cell receptor beta chains share one sample of origin, sequenced in a study of cytomegalovirus exposure and HLA in healthy donors. Vbeta (60) and Jbeta (13) primers were used in the PCR. TCRdb's table, derived via immunoSEQ multiplex PCR, lists solely in-frame clones and lacks some. The sample records 150,000 or so clones, about three quarters being singletons. Sequencing used PBMCs. The receptors stem from a woman under 40 in good health and CMV-seronegative.

The V call is TRBV2, the J call TRBJ1-2, with 10 positions matching TRBD1. The CDR3 is 21 residues long. CDR1 is SNHLY and CDR2 is FYNNEI in the germline V gene. V gave up 2 bases and J gave up 4 bases; unmatched junction bases: 22. In nucleotides, the CDR3 is TGTGCCAGCAGTGAAATGTACTCGTTCATGGGTGCCGGGACAGGGGCCTATGGCTACACCTTC. Residues: CASSEMYSFMGAGTGAYGYTF.

The gene calls are TRBV18 and TRBJ1-3; possible D gene TRBD1, 6 bases. V dropped 5 bases and J dropped 4 bases, with 12 bases sitting between them. CDR3 length equals 14 residues. In germline, CDR1 is KGHSH, CDR2 LQKENI. The CDR3 bases are TGTGCCAGCTCAAGACAGGTGGAGGGAAACACCATATATTTT. It translates to CASSRQVEGNTIYF.

This clone was picked up many times. V gene TRBV11-3 combines with J gene TRBJ2-1; D possibly corresponds to TRBD1 (5 bases). The CDR3 is 14 residues long. Trimming cost V 2 bases and J 5 bases, with 10 bases left between them. Germline lookup yields CDR1 SGHNT and CDR2 YENEEA. In DNA, the CDR3 is TGTGCCAGCAGCTTAACCCAACAGGACAATGAGCAGTTCTTC. This encodes CASSLTQQDNEQFF.

The V and J genes are TRBV5-1 and TRBJ2-5; unclear D gene. CDR1 and CDR2 from the germline V gene are SGHRS and YFSETQ. The CDR3 totals 14 residues. V lost 3 bases and J lost 2, with 11 bases in between. For the CDR3, the DNA is TGCGCCAGCAGCTCGGTCCCGGGTCAAGAGACCCAGTACTTC. As protein: CASSSVPGQETQYF.

The chain uses TRBV10-3 and TRBJ1-1; the match to TRBD1 covers 9 bases. Germline V CDR1 and CDR2: ENHRY, SYGVKD. V lost 9 bases and J lost 2; bases outside the gene matches: 4. The CDR3 loop spans 13 amino acids. CDR3 nucleotides: TGTGCCATAAGGACAGGGGAAAACACTGAAGCTTTCTTT. Translating gives CAIRTGENTEAFF.

The table lists this clone with a few counts. The chain has TRBV30 and TRBJ2-3, with 7 bases fitting TRBD2. Germline values: CDR1 GTSNPN, CDR2 SVGIG (reference sequence). The CDR3 contains 14 residues. The V segment lost 2 bases and the J segment 6 bases; nucleotides outside the gene matches: 8. The CDR3 sequence is CAWSYAGATDTQYF. The CDR3 nucleotides are TGTGCCTGGAGTTACGCGGGAGCGACGGATACGCAGTATTTT.

The chain links TRBV5-6 to TRBJ2-5; D unclear. Germline V lookup: CDR1 SGHDT, CDR2 YYEEEE. The CDR3 has 13 amino acids. Trimming took 0 bases from V and 3 from J, leaving 6 bases between them. CDR3 loop: CASSLGAEETQYF. The DNA for the CDR3 is TGTGCCAGCAGCTTGGGGGCTGAAGAGACCCAGTACTTC.

V and J are TRBV28 and TRBJ1-1; a weak D match, TRBD1 (6 bases). The CDR3 extends over 15 amino acids. Germline loops: CDR1 MDHEN, CDR2 SYDVKM. The ends were cut back, 3 bases at V and 0 bases at J, with 11 bases in the middle. The CDR3 here is CASSLGTLMNTEAFF. The CDR3, as DNA: TGTGCCAGCAGTTTGGGGACACTCATGAACACTGAAGCTTTCTTT.

As for this clone: This sample also contains other DNA sequences that code for the same CDR3. The rearrangement joins TRBV11-2 to TRBJ1-1, with D possibly matching TRBD1 (5 bases). The CDR3 loop spans 13 amino acids. The V gene lost 5 bases and the J gene lost 4 bases, with 11 bases spanning the gap. From germline, CDR1 is SGHAT and CDR2 FQNNGV. Here the CDR3 reads CASSLGAGTEAFF. CDR3 sequence (DNA): TGTGCCAGCAGCCTAGGGGCGGGCACTGAAGCTTTCTTT.

This clone was observed once. The chain employs TRBV10-3 and TRBJ2-2, with TRBD2 as a possible D gene (5 bases). This CDR3 region has 15 residues. Per the germline V gene, CDR1 is ENHRY and CDR2 is SYGVKD. The germline V and J ends were trimmed by 3 bases and 9 bases, with 17 bases remaining between them. DNA for the CDR3: TGTGCCATCAGTGATTCCGACACCGGAGGCCGGGAGCTGTTTTTT. Amino acids: CAISDSDTGGRELFF.

The gene calls are TRBV5-6 and TRBJ1-3; D remains ambiguous. Trimming stripped 2 bases from V and 0 bases from J, with 12 bases between. Germline values: CDR1 SGHDT, CDR2 YYEEEE. The CDR3 extends over 16 amino acids. As DNA, the CDR3 is TGTGCCAGCAGCTTATTTTACACAAGCTCTGGAAACACCATATATTTT. It specifies CASSLFYTSSGNTIYF.

This clone was observed a handful of times. The genes are TRBV7-9 and TRBJ1-1, with TRBD1 identical over 9 bases. Per germline, CDR1 SEHNR and CDR2 FQNEAQ (reference sequence). The CDR3 has 13 amino acids. V lost 6 bases, J lost 13 bases, and 12 bases stayed unmatched. CDR3 nucleotide sequence: TGTGCCAGCAGTCACCGGGACAGGGCGTTCGGTTTCTTT. Protein: CASSHRDRAFGFF. Full variable domain (missing parts from reference TRBV7-9 and TRBJ1-1): DTGVSQNPRHKITKRGQNVTFRCDPISEHNRLYWYRQTLGQGPEFLTYFQNEAQLEKSRLLSDRFSAERPKGSFSTLEIQRTEQGDSAMYLCASSHRDRAFGFFGQGTRLTVV.

The chain recombines TRBV5-1 with TRBJ1-2, with 10 bases matching TRBD1. The CDR3 loop spans 16 amino acids. CDR1 is SGHRS, CDR2 YFSETQ, per germline. V lost 4 bases and J lost 7; bases outside the gene matches: 13. CDR3 nucleotide sequence: TGCGCCAGCAGCGAAACGACGACAGGGGGCCAACGTGGCTACACCTTC. Translating gives CASSETTTGGQRGYTF.

This chain joins TRBV28 and TRBJ2-3; D is unresolved. The germline gives CDR1 MDHEN, CDR2 SYDVKM. Trimming removed 6 bases from V and 4 bases from J, with 14 bases in between. This CDR3 spans 14 amino acids. CDR3 sequence (DNA): TGTGCCAGCAGGGGCCCTAAATCGGCAGATACGCAGTATTTT. Translated, it gives CASRGPKSADTQYF.

The chain recombines TRBV30 with TRBJ2-7; 12 positions agree with TRBD2. V was clipped by 3 bases and J by 7 bases; unmatched bases: 7. CDR3 length: 14 amino acids. The germline V gene has CDR1 GTSNPN and CDR2 SVGIG (reference sequence). The DNA for the CDR3 is TGTGCCTGGAGCTATACTAGCGGGGGGCTTGAGCAGTACTTC. Translating it yields CAWSYTSGGLEQYF.

The chain couples TRBV5-1 to TRBJ2-3; tentative D call: TRBD2 (6 bases). Germline assignment: CDR1 SGHRS and CDR2 YFSETQ. The CDR3 spans 15 residues. V lost 0 bases and J 6 bases, leaving 14 bases between the germline ends. The CDR3 loop reads CASSLELAGGDTQYF. The CDR3, as DNA: TGCGCCAGCAGCTTGGAACTAGCCGGAGGCGATACGCAGTATTTT.

In the case of this clone: The same CDR3 can be traced to other DNA sequences in this sample. The chain combines TRBV5-1 with TRBJ2-5; possible D gene TRBD1, 5 bases. The CDR3 runs to 13 residues. Trimming left V 0 bases short and J 3 bases short, with 6 bases between. Germline assignment: CDR1 SGHRS and CDR2 YFSETQ. This chain's CDR3 is CASSLVGEETQYF. For the CDR3, the DNA is TGCGCCAGCAGCTTGGTAGGGGAAGAGACCCAGTACTTC.